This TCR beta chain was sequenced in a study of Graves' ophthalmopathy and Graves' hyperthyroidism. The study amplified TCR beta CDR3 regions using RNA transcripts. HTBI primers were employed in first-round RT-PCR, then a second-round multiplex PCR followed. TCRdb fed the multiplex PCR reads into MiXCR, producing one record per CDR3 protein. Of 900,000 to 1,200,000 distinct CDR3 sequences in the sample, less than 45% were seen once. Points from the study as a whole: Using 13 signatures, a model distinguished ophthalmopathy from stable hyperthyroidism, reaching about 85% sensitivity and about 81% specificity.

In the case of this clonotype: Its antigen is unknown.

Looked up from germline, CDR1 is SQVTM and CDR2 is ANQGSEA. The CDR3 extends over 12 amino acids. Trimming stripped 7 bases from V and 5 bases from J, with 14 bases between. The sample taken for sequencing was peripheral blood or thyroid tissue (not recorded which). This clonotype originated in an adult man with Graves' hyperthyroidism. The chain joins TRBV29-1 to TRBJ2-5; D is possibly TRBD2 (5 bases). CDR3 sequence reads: CSAERGPETQYF. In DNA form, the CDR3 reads TGCAGCGCAGAACGAGGGCCTGAGACCCAGTACTTC.